These 21 T cell receptor beta chains share one sample of origin, sequenced in a study of T cell responses to AZD1222 COVID-19 vaccine. Produced via immunoSEQ multiplex PCR; TCRdb's table is partial and in-frame only. The repertoire holds around 100,000 clones, with 92% as singletons. The material sequenced was peripheral blood, taken on day 0 of AZD1222 vaccination. The receptors stem from an adult in good health.

This chain connects TRBV27 to TRBJ1-2; D remains ambiguous. CDR3 length: 15 residues. CDR1 MNHEY and CDR2 SMNVEV come from the germline V gene (reference sequence). V lost 0 bases and J 6 bases, leaving 14 bases between the germline ends. The CDR3 DNA is TGTGCCAGCAGTTTATCCCGGTATGATCGAAATGGCTACACCTTC. Translated: CASSLSRYDRNGYTF.

The rearrangement joins TRBV7-9 to TRBJ2-7; the match to TRBD1 covers 8 bases. V dropped 5 bases and J dropped 5; count of bases not matched to a gene: 8. The CDR3 consists of 14 residues. Germline assignment: CDR1 SEHNR and CDR2 FQNEAQ (reference sequence). The DNA for the CDR3 is TGTGCCAGCAGCGTCCGGGACAGGATGAACGAGCAGTACTTC. This translates into CASSVRDRMNEQYF.

This chain links TRBV29-1 with TRBJ2-1, with 14 bases matching TRBD2. CDR1 and CDR2 (germline): SQVTM, ANQGSEA. Trimming took 7 bases from V and 10 from J; bases not matched to a gene: 6. This CDR3 is 13 amino acids long. CDR3 nucleotide sequence: TGCAGCGGCGCGGGACTAGCGGGAGTAGAGCAGTTCTTC. Protein: CSGAGLAGVEQFF.

This clone was seen a few times. The gene calls are TRBV7-2 and TRBJ2-7; TRBD1 matches at 10 bases. With V trimmed by 3 bases and J by 6 bases, 8 bases remained unmatched. This CDR3 is 15 amino acids long. Germline CDR1 SGHTA, CDR2 FQGNSA. CDR3 nucleotide sequence: TGTGCCAGCAGCTTTCCGGACAGGGGGATATTCGAGCAGTACTTC. This gives the protein CASSFPDRGIFEQYF.

The rearrangement uses TRBV7-2 and TRBJ1-6; maybe TRBD1 (6 bases). The CDR3 covers 15 residues. The V end was cut by 5 bases, the J end by 11 bases, with 19 bases between. Germline assignment: CDR1 SGHTA and CDR2 FQGNSA. The CDR3 here is CASSAATGSRAPLHF. The CDR3 DNA follows: TGTGCCAGCAGCGCAGCTACAGGGAGTCGGGCACCCCTCCACTTT.

For the CDR3, the DNA is TGTGCCAGCAGCTTAGATGGACAGGGCTGTGAAGCTTTCTTT. Residues: CASSLDGQGCEAFF. The chain recombines TRBV7-9 with TRBJ1-1, with 8 bases fitting TRBD1. Germline V gives CDR1 SEHNR, CDR2 FQNEAQ (reference sequence). The CDR3 totals 14 residues. The J segment lost 7 bases and the V segment lost 1 base, leaving 5 bases of the junction unmatched. Full variable domain (rest looked up from reference TRBV7-9 and TRBJ1-1): DTGVSQNPRHKITKRGQNVTFRCDPISEHNRLYWYRQTLGQGPEFLTYFQNEAQLEKSRLLSDRFSAERPKGSFSTLEIQRTEQGDSAMYLCASSLDGQGCEAFFGQGTRLTVV.

CDR3 coding DNA: TGTGCCAGCAGCTTAGGAGCAAATGGCTACACCTTC. Encoded protein: CASSLGANGYTF. The V call is TRBV7-9, the J call TRBJ1-2; D unclear. V was cut by 1 base and J by 6 bases, with 6 bases left in between. Germline V gene sequence: CDR1 SEHNR, CDR2 FQNEAQ (reference sequence). The CDR3 consists of 12 residues.

J is TRBJ1-6 and V is TRBV6-5; TRBD1 agrees at 7 bases. This CDR3 is built from 14 residues. After removal of 11 bases from V and 5 bases from J, the junction contained 9 bases not matched to a gene. CDR1 is MNHEY, CDR2 SVGAGI, per germline. The CDR3 protein is CAPRGAINNSPLHF. CDR3 nucleotides: TGTGCCCCCAGGGGGGCAATTAATAATTCACCCCTCCACTTT.

The rearrangement links TRBV28 to TRBJ1-2; a weak D match, TRBD1 (5 bases). Looked up from germline, CDR1 is MDHEN and CDR2 is SYDVKM. Trimming shortened V by 1 base and J by 0 bases, and 15 bases separated the two germline ends. This CDR3 comprises 17 residues. The CDR3 region is CASSLSGRERANYGYTF. The CDR3 nucleotides are TGTGCCAGCAGTTTATCGGGACGGGAAAGAGCTAACTATGGCTACACCTTC.

The chain recombines TRBV19 with TRBJ1-1; TRBD1 matches at 7 bases. V was clipped by 0 bases and J by 1 base; unmatched bases: 11. Germline CDR1 reads LNHDA; CDR2 reads SQIVND (reference sequence). The CDR3 consists of 18 residues. The CDR3 here is CASSIDQQGKRANTEAFF. CDR3 bases: TGTGCCAGTAGTATAGATCAACAGGGGAAACGTGCGAACACTGAAGCTTTCTTT.

The chain recombines TRBV27 with TRBJ2-3; maybe TRBD1 (6 bases). Germline CDR1 is MNHEY and CDR2 is SMNVEV (reference sequence). The CDR3 spans 15 residues. Trimming cost V 4 bases and J 3 bases, with 14 bases left between them. CDR3 in amino acids: CASSYRALLTDTQYF. In DNA form, the CDR3 reads TGTGCCAGCAGTTACAGGGCTTTGTTGACAGATACGCAGTATTTT.

This chain uses TRBV15 with TRBJ2-6; TRBD1 might be the D (5 bases). Per germline, CDR1 LNHNV and CDR2 YYDKDF (reference sequence). Trimming stripped 1 base from V and 0 bases from J, with 10 bases between. The CDR3 covers 17 residues. The CDR3 nucleotides are TGTGCCACCAGCAGAGGGACACGCCTCTCTGGGGCCAACGTCCTGACTTTC. Protein: CATSRGTRLSGANVLTF.

J is TRBJ1-3 and V is TRBV6-5; D not resolved. Germline loops: CDR1 MNHEY, CDR2 SVGAGI. Between the trimmed V and J ends, which lost 0 bases and 2 bases, there was a span of 11 bases. The CDR3 runs 16 residues. Here the CDR3 DNA reads TGTGCCAGCAGTTACTCGGGCAGCGACACTGGAAACACCATATATTTT. It is translated as CASSYSGSDTGNTIYF.

As DNA, the CDR3 is TGTGCCAGCAGCCCCCGAGGGCAGGGTTGGTCACCCCTCCACTTT. Its translation is CASSPRGQGWSPLHF. This chain links TRBV2 with TRBJ1-6, with a possible D match to TRBD1 (5 bases). The V and J ends lost 6 bases and 10 bases respectively, with 19 bases between them. The CDR3 is 15 residues long. Germline CDR1 SNHLY, CDR2 FYNNEI.

The gene calls are TRBV11-3 and TRBJ2-1; 8 bases line up with TRBD2. This CDR3 has 15 amino acids. CDR1 and CDR2 from the germline V gene are SGHNT and YENEEA. J lost 3 bases, V lost 6 bases, and 7 bases had no gene match. In DNA, the CDR3 is TGTGCCAGCAGTCTAGGGGCGGGAGGCTACAATGAGCAGTTCTTC. This sequence encodes CASSLGAGGYNEQFF.

The chain links TRBV5-4 to TRBJ2-7; TRBD1 agrees at 10 bases. Germline V gene sequence: CDR1 SGHNT, CDR2 YYREEE (reference sequence). This CDR3 contains 15 residues. The V and J ends lost 3 bases and 6 bases, in that order; junction bases with no gene match: 9. The CDR3, as DNA: TGTGCCAGCAGCTGGGCCGGGACAGGGGCCTCCGAGCAGTACTTC. Protein sequence: CASSWAGTGASEQYF.

The rearrangement joins TRBV28 to TRBJ1-1, with a weak D call TRBD1 (5 bases). CDR1 and CDR2 (germline): MDHEN, SYDVKM. V was pared by 6 bases and J by 3 bases, with 8 bases between. The CDR3 consists of 12 residues. The CDR3 sequence: CASSPGDTEAFF. CDR3 DNA sequence: TGTGCCAGCAGCCCGGGGGACACTGAAGCTTTCTTT.

V is TRBV3-1 (or the pseudogene TRBV3-2) and J is TRBJ1-6; no definite D call. This CDR3 region has 16 residues. V was clipped by 0 bases and J by 0 bases, with 6 bases between them. Germline V gene sequence: CDR1 LGHDT, CDR2 YNNKEL (reference sequence). CDR3 protein: CASSQDASSYNSPLHF. Here the CDR3 DNA reads TGTGCCAGCAGCCAAGATGCCAGCTCCTATAATTCACCCCTCCACTTT.

The chain has TRBV19 and TRBJ2-5; D perhaps matches TRBD2 (6 bases). The ends were cut back, 4 bases at V and 5 bases at J, with 20 bases in the middle. The CDR3 runs 16 residues. Germline assignment: CDR1 LNHDA and CDR2 SQIVND (reference sequence). The CDR3 DNA reads as TGTGCCAGTAGTAAAGGAGCGGAGGGCCTAGGGGAGACCCAGTACTTC. As protein: CASSKGAEGLGETQYF. The whole variable domain, remainder taken from reference TRBV19 and TRBJ2-5, is DGGITQSPKYLFRKEGQNVTLSCEQNLNHDAMYWYRQDPGQGLRLIYYSQIVNDFQKGDIAEGYSVSREKKESFPLTVTSAQKNPTAFYLCASSKGAEGLGETQYFGPGTRLLVL.

J is TRBJ1-2 and V is TRBV7-6; D unclear. The CDR3 has 14 amino acids. V was shortened by 1 base and J by 8 bases, with 14 bases between the two germline ends. The germline gives CDR1 SGHVS, CDR2 FNYEAQ. The CDR3 nucleotides read TGTGCCAGCAGCTTAGAGTGGACTAACACGGGCTACACCTTC. Translation gives CASSLEWTNTGYTF.

This clone has more than one count but fewer than ten. The chain uses TRBV7-8 and TRBJ2-1; 8 nucleotides agree with TRBD2. The germline V gene encodes CDR1 SGHVS and CDR2 FQNEAQ. CDR3 length equals 14 residues. After removal of 3 bases from V and 9 bases from J, the junction contained 7 bases not matched to a gene. The CDR3 coding sequence is TGTGCCAGCAGCTTGGGTGGACTAGCTCTTGAGCAGTTCTTC. Protein product: CASSLGGLALEQFF.